This TCR beta chain was sequenced during a study of vaccination effects on CD4 cells after COVID-19. At the level of the study: Sampling occurred a median 72 days post second dose, range 14 to 241. General study findings and limits: There was marked clonal contraction among infection- and vaccine-induced clones late after vaccination.

Antigen-specific CD4+ T cells expanded by the ViraFEST assay with viral peptide pools were then sequenced. Subsequent to a culture period of more than 9 days, CD4+ T cells were isolated. Either the mRNA-1273 or the BNT162b2 vaccine was given to participants as two doses. Supplemented with about 9.9 IU/ml IL-2 and 7.5 to 10 ug/ml peptides, two million PBMC per well were kept in culture. Repertoires were generated with immunoSEQ multiplex PCR, while TCRdb's copy carries only in-frame clones and drops some. The sample has approximately 30,000 clones, approximately 82% seen once; the top ten hold about 1.6%. This clone was counted once. Its cognate antigen is unknown. Trimming removed 4 bases at V and 1 base at J, with 8 bases between. This CDR3 spans 13 amino acids. In germline, CDR1 is SGHDT, CDR2 YYEEEE.

Sequenced here: CD4+ T cells from PBMCs cultured with HCoV-NL63 spike peptides, sampled after COVID-19 vaccination. The chain employs TRBV5-6 and TRBJ2-5; no reliable D call. The receptor was derived from a human donor who received a COVID-19 vaccine. Some clones in this sample may be carry-over from other donors' samples. The CDR3 loop is CASSPSSQETQYF. The CDR3 DNA reads TGTGCCAGCAGCCCGAGCAGCCAAGAGACCCAGTACTTC.